This entry features one TCR beta chain sequence. As processed by the authors: The assay estimated nucleated cells by amplifying reference gene primers. TCRdb's table, derived via immunoSEQ multiplex PCR, lists solely in-frame clones and lacks some. V and J calls and clone size are as listed in that table; D and trimming were resolved from the DNA. The sample has about 150,000 clones; 87% are singletons. This specimen belongs to a study of blood T cell repertoires in COVID-19. In the study overall: There were acute and convalescent COVID-19 samples, and they came from the United States, Italy and Spain. T cells, B-cell-depleted T cells, or PBMCs supplied cDNA or gDNA.

The CDR3 is 13 residues long. Germline V gene data show CDR1 as LGHDT and CDR2 as YNNKEL (reference sequence). The receptor's source is a woman between 45 and 60 years old with active or convalescent COVID-19. This sequence joins TRBV3-1 (or the pseudogene TRBV3-2) and TRBJ1-1; TRBD1 is a possible D gene (5 bases). Sequencing was done on a sample of peripheral blood. CDR3 in DNA: TGTGCATGCTGGGGAGGGACCGGCCCGGGAGCTTTCTTT. Residues: CACWGGTGPGAFF.